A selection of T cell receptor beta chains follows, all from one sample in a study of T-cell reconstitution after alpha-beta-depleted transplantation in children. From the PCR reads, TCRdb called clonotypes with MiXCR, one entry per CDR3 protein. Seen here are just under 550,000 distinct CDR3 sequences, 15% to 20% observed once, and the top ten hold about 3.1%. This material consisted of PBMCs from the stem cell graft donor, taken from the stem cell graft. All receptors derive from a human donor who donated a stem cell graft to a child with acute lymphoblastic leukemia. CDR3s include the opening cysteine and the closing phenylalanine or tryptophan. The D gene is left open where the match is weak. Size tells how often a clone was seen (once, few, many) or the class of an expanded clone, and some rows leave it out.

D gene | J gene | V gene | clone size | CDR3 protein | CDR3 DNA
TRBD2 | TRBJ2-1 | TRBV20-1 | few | CSGMALAGPLNHDEQFF | TGCAGTGGAATGGCACTAGCGGGGCCCCTCAATCATGATGAGCAGTTCTTC
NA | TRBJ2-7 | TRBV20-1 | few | CSARLTSGYEQYF | TGCAGTGCTAGGCTGACCTCAGGTTACGAGCAGTACTTC
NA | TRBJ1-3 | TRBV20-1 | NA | CSAFPTGGNTIYF | TGCAGTGCTTTCCCGACGGGGGGAAACACCATATATTTT
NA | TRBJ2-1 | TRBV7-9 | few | CASSLRSYEEQFF | TGTGCCAGCAGCTTACGATCCTATGAAGAGCAGTTCTTC
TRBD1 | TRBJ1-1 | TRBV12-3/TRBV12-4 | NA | CASAGTGGQNTEAFF | TGTGCCAGCGCAGGAACAGGGGGGCAGAACACTGAAGCTTTCTTT
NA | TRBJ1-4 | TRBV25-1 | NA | CASANALGREKLFF | TGTGCCAGCGCAAATGCCCTAGGTCGGGAAAAACTGTTTTTT
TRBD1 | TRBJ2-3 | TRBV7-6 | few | CASSRTGGGTDTQYF | TGTGCCAGCAGCCGGACAGGGGGTGGCACAGATACGCAGTATTTT
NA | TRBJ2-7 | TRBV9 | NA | CASSSQVRGGNEQYF | TGTGCCAGCAGCTCCCAGGTTAGGGGGGGAAACGAGCAGTACTTC
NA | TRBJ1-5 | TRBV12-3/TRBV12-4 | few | CASRQLGVGRNQPQHF | TGTGCCAGCAGACAACTAGGGGTGGGCCGCAATCAGCCCCAGCATTTT
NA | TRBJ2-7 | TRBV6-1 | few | CASAPARGGRAYEQYF | TGTGCCAGCGCCCCAGCCCGAGGGGGTCGGGCCTACGAGCAGTACTTC
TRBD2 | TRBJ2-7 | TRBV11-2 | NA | CASSLGTSGFSYEQYF | TGTGCCAGCAGCTTGGGGACTAGCGGCTTCTCCTACGAGCAGTACTTC
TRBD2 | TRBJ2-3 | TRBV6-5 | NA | CASFTSGGTYTQYF | TGTGCCAGCTTTACTAGCGGAGGCACATATACGCAGTATTTT
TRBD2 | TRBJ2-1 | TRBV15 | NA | CATSDRTSGKYNEQFF | TGTGCCACCAGCGACCGGACTAGCGGGAAATACAATGAGCAGTTCTTC
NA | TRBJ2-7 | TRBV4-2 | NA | CASSQVFGPPYEQYF | TGTGCCAGCAGCCAAGTGTTCGGCCCACCCTACGAGCAGTACTTC
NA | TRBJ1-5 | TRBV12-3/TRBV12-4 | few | CASSLEDSSFHQPQHF | TGTGCCAGCAGTTTAGAGGACAGCTCGTTCCATCAGCCCCAGCATTTT
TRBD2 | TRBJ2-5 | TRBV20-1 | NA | CSASPSGRETQYF | TGCAGTGCTAGTCCCAGCGGGAGGGAGACCCAGTACTTC
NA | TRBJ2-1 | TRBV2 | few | CASSEIQRKDEQFF | TGTGCCAGCAGTGAGATCCAGCGGAAGGATGAGCAGTTCTTC
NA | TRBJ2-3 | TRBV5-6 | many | CASSLWFLSTDTQYF | TGTGCCAGCAGCTTGTGGTTTTTGAGCACAGATACGCAGTATTTT
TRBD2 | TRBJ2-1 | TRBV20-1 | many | CSARLAGDYNEQFF | TGCAGTGCTCGACTAGCGGGGGACTACAATGAGCAGTTCTTC
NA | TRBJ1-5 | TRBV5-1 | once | CASSPDRPGSQPQHF | TGCGCCAGCAGCCCCGACAGGCCAGGGAGTCAGCCCCAGCATTTT
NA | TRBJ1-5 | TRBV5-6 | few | CASSFRSVMGNQPQHF | TGTGCCAGCAGCTTCCGATCCGTTATGGGCAATCAGCCCCAGCATTTT
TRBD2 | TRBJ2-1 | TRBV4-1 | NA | CASSQGTSANNEQFF | TGCGCCAGCAGCCAGGGGACTAGCGCTAACAATGAGCAGTTCTTC
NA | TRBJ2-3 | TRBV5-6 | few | CASSFSSRDTQYF | TGTGCCAGCAGCTTTTCTAGCAGGGATACGCAGTATTTT
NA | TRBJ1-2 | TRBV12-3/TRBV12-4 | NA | CASSEQGLGYGYTF | TGTGCCAGCAGCGAACAGGGATTGGGCTATGGCTACACCTTC
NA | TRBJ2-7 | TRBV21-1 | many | CASSKWSGSTYEQYF | TGTGCCAGCAGCAAGTGGAGCGGGAGTACCTACGAGCAGTACTTC
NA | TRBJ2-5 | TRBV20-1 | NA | CSARRSEGHTRGEAQETQYF | TGCAGTGCTAGAAGATCAGAGGGGCATACACGCGGGGAGGCCCAAGAGACCCAGTACTTC
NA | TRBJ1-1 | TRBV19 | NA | CASSKGYAGGAFF | TGTGCCAGTAGTAAAGGCTACGCCGGGGGAGCTTTCTTT
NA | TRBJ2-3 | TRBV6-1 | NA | CASSEGRDTYTDTQYF | TGTGCCAGCAGTGAAGGGCGGGACACATACACAGATACGCAGTATTTT
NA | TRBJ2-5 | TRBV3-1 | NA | CASSLRQQETQYF | TGTGCCAGCAGCCTACGGCAGCAAGAGACCCAGTACTTC
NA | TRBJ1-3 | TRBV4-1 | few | CASSQERVRRRVF | TGCGCCAGCAGCCAAGAGCGGGTTCGGAGGCGGGTTTTT
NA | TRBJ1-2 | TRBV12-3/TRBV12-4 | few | CASSFRAGVNYGYTF | TGTGCCAGCAGTTTTAGGGCAGGGGTGAACTATGGCTACACCTTC
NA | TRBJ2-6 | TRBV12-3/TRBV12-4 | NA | CASSPGGGSGANVLTF | TGTGCCAGCAGTCCAGGGGGGGGCTCTGGGGCCAACGTCCTGACTTTC
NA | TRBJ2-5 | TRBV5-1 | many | CASSGTVQETQYF | TGTGCCAGCAGCGGGACAGTACAAGAGACCCAGTACTTC
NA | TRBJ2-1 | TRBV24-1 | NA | CATSDGSYNEQFF | TGTGCCACCAGTGATGGATCCTACAATGAGCAGTTCTTC
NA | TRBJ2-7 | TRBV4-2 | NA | CASSSRAAGDYEQYF | TGTGCCAGCAGTAGCCGGGCCGCCGGAGACTACGAGCAGTACTTC
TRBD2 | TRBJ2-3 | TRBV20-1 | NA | CSARDSASGSTDTQYF | TGCAGTGCTAGAGATTCGGCTAGCGGGAGCACAGATACGCAGTATTTT
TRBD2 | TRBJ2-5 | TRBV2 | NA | CASSGGGKRYQETQYF | TGTGCCAGCAGTGGGGGGGGTAAGCGGTACCAAGAGACCCAGTACTTC
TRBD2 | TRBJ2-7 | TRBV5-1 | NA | CASSVGTSGFSYEQYF | TGCGCCAGCAGCGTCGGGACTAGCGGGTTCTCCTACGAGCAGTACTTC
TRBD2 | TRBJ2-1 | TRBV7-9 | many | CASSLVAGGLNEQFF | TGTGCCAGCAGCTTAGTGGCGGGAGGGCTGAATGAGCAGTTCTTC
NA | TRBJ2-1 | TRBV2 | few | CASSESRGSYNEQFF | TGTGCCAGCAGTGAATCCCGTGGCTCCTACAATGAGCAGTTCTTC
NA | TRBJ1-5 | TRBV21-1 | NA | CASSLSVGGNQPQHF | TGTGCCAGCAGCTTATCTGTCGGGGGCAATCAGCCCCAGCATTTT
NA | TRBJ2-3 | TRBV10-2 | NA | CASSEWDHNTQYF | TGCGCCAGCAGTGAGTGGGATCACAATACGCAGTATTTT
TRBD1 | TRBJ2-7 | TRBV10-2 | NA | CASRRGQGYNEQYF | TGCGCCAGCAGGAGGGGGCAGGGTTACAACGAGCAGTACTTC
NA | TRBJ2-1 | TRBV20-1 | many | CSALSIGGSYNEQFF | TGCAGTGCCCTCTCGATAGGGGGCTCCTACAATGAGCAGTTCTTC
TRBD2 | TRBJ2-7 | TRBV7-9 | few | CASTGGTGALSYEQYF | TGTGCCAGCACCGGGGGGACGGGAGCTCTTTCCTACGAGCAGTACTTC
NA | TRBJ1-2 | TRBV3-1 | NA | CAISFWNVGTTKTYGYTF | TGTGCCATCAGTTTTTGGAATGTCGGGACAACGAAAACCTATGGCTACACCTTC
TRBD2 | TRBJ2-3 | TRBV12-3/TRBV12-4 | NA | CASSFAGEGDTQYF | TGTGCCAGCAGTTTCGCGGGAGAGGGGGATACGCAGTATTTT
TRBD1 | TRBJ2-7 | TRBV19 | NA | CASSNRGQGRSEQYF | TGTGCCAGTAGTAACCGAGGACAGGGAAGAAGCGAGCAGTACTTC
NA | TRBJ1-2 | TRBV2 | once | CASSEIHLNYGYTF | TGTGCCAGCAGTGAAATCCACCTTAACTATGGCTACACCTTC
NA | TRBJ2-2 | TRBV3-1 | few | CASSGEASAHTGELFF | TGTGCCAGCAGCGGAGAGGCTAGCGCGCACACCGGGGAGCTGTTTTTT
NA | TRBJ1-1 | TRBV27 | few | CASSWGALANTEAFF | TGTGCCAGCAGTTGGGGGGCCCTGGCGAACACTGAAGCTTTCTTT
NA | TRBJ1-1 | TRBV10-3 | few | CAISGELNTEAFF | TGTGCCATCAGTGGAGAGTTGAACACTGAAGCTTTCTTT
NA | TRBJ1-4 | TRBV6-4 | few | CASTRRQELATNEKLFF | TGTGCCAGCACCCGAAGACAGGAACTTGCAACTAATGAAAAACTGTTTTTT